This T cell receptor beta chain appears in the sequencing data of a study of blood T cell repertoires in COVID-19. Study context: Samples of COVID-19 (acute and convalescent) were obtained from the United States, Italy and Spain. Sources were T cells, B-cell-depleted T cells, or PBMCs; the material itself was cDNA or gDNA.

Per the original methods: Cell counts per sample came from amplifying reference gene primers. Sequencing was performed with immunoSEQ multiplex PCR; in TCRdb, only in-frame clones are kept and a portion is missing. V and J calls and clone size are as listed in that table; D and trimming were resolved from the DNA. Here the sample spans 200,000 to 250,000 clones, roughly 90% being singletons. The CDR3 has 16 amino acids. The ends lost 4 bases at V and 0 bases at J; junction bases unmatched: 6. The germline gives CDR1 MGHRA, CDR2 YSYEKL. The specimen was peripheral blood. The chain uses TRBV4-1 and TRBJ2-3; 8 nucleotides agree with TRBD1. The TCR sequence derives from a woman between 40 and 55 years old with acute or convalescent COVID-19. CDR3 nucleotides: TGCGCCAGCAGCCGAGGGACAGGAGGTAGCACAGATACGCAGTATTTT. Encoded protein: CASSRGTGGSTDTQYF.